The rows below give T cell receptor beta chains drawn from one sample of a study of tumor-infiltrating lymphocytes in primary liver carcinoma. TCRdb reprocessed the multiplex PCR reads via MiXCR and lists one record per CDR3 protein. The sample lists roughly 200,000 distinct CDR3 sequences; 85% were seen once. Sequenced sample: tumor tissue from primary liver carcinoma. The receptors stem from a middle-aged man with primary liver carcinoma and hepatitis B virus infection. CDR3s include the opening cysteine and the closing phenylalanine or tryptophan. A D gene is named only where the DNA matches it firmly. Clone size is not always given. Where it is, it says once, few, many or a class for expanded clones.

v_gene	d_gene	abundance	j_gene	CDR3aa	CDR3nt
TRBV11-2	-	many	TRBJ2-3	CVSGPPGRADTQYF	TGTGTCAGCGGCCCCCCGGGCCGGGCAGATACGCAGTATTTT
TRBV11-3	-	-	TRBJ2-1	CASSLGVSINEHFF	TGTGCCAGCAGCCTAGGCGTCTCGATCAATGAGCACTTCTTC
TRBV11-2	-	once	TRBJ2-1	CASSSDLYNEVFF	TGTGCCAGCAGCTCAGATTTATACAATGAGGTGTTCTTC
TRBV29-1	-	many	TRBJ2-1	CSVEHEGNEQFF	TGCAGCGTTGAACATGAGGGCAATGAGCAGTTCTTC
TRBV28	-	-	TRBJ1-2	CANSLMVSCGYTF	TGTGCCAACAGTTTAATGGTCAGCTGTGGCTACACCTTC
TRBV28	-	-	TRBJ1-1	CASRIIGEEAFF	TGTGCCAGCAGGATCATAGGGGAAGAAGCTTTCTTT
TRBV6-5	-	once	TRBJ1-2	CASTGGRGYTF	TGTGCCAGCACCGGTGGCAGAGGCTACACCTTC
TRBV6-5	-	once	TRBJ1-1	CASSYFAPRITEAFF	TGTGCCAGCAGTTACTTCGCTCCTCGGATCACTGAAGCTTTCTTT
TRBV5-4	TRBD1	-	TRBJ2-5	CASNTAGGQETQYF	TGTGCCAGCAACACGGCAGGGGGTCAAGAGACCCAGTACTTC
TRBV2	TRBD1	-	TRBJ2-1	CASTRDRENEQIF	TGTGCCAGCACCAGGGACAGGGAGAATGAGCAGATCTTC
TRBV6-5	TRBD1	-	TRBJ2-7	CATQDGQGEQYF	TGTGCCACCCAGGACGGACAGGGCGAGCAGTACTTC
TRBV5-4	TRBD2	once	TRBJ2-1	CASSRTGGVDQFF	TGTGCCAGCAGCCGAACGGGGGGAGTCGACCAGTTCTTC
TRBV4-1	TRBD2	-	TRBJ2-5	CASNSSGGPASGQESQYF	TGCGCCAGCAACTCTTCAGGAGGCCCCGCTAGCGGCCAAGAGTCCCAATACTTC
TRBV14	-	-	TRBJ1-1	CASNQGQRIEAFF	TGTGCCAGCAACCAAGGACAGCGGATAGAAGCTTTCTTT
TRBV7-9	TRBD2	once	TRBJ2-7	CASSRTSGGFYEQYF	TGTGCCAGCAGCCGGACTAGCGGGGGTTTCTACGAACAGTACTTC
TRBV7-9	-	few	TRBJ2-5	CASSFRDQETQYF	TGTGCCAGCAGCTTTCGGGACCAAGAGACCCAGTACTTC
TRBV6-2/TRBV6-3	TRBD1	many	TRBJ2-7	CAGSPTGAYEQYF	TGTGCCGGCAGCCCTACAGGGGCCTACGAGCAGTACTTC
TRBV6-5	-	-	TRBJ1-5	CVPQVSVGQPQHF	TGTGTCCCACAGGTCAGCGTAGGACAGCCCCAGCATTTT
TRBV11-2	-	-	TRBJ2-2	CASSQGMAGDLFF	TGTGCCAGCAGCCAAGGTATGGCCGGGGACTTGTTTTTT
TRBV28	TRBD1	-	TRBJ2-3	CASSDRDSSSTDTQYF	TGTGCCAGCAGTGACCGGGACAGCTCTAGCACAGATACGCAGTATTTT
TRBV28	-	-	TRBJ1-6	CASAGYRLNSPLHF	TGTGCCAGCGCCGGGTATAGGCTTAATTCACCCCTCCACTTT
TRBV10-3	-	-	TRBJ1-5	CAISGRGANQPQYF	TGTGCCATCAGTGGGCGGGGAGCGAATCAGCCCCAGTACTTT
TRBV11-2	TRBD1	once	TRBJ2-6	CVNSMGGDRGISLSGANVLTF	TGTGTCAACAGTATGGGGGGAGACAGGGGCATTTCCCTCTCTGGGGCCAACGTCCTGACTTTC
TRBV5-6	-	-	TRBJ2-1	CASSLGLGSSGHNEQFF	TGTGCCAGCAGCTTGGGATTGGGTTCATCAGGACACAATGAGCAGTTCTTC
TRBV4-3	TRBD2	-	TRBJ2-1	CASRHLGTSGRYNEQFF	TGCGCCAGCAGGCATCTCGGGACTAGCGGACGCTACAATGAGCAGTTCTTC
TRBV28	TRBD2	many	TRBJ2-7	CASSRGSGSSYEQYF	TGTGCCAGCAGTAGGGGAAGCGGGAGCTCCTACGAGCAGTACTTC
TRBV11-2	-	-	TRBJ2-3	CASIFPVPDTQYF	TGTGCCAGCATCTTCCCAGTGCCAGATACGCAGTATTTT
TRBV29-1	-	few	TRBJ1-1	CSVEVIYLGTQRPEAFF	TGCAGTGTTGAAGTCATATATCTGGGCACCCAACGACCTGAAGCTTTCTTT
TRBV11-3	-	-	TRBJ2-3	CTSSPWTLRSGTDTQYF	TGTACCAGCAGCCCCTGGACCTTGAGAAGCGGCACAGATACGCAATATTTT
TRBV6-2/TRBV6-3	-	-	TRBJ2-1	CANGRSGPSNNEQFF	TGTGCCAACGGCCGGAGCGGGCCCTCCAACAATGAACAGTTCTTC
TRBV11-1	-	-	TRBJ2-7	CASNLGPAGECSYEQYF	TGTGCCAGCAACCTAGGGCCGGCGGGTGAATGCTCCTACGAGCAGTACTTC
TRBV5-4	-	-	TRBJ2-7	CANSPTGTRINEQYF	TGTGCCAACAGCCCAACCGGGACAAGGATCAACGAGCAATACTTC
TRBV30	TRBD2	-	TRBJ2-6	CAFHASGSLSGANVLTF	TGTGCCTTCCATGCTAGCGGGAGTCTCTCGGGGGCCAACGTCCTGACTTTC
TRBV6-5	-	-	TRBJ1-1	CASSYSGPPITEAFF	TGTGCCAGCAGTTACTCTGGTCCTCCCATCACTGAAGCTTTCTTT
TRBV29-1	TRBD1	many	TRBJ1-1	CSAALGDRRNTEAFF	TGCAGCGCTGCCCTGGGGGACAGGAGAAACACTGAAGCTTTCTTT
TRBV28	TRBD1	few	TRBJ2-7	CASSSQGPVGQYF	TGTGCCAGCAGTTCACAGGGGCCCGTGGGGCAATACTTC
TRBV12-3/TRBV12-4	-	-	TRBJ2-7	CASSSWTAHSYEQYF	TGTGCCAGCAGTTCCTGGACAGCCCACTCCTACGAACAGTACTTC
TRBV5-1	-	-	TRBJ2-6	CASSMGRLDGSNVLTF	TGCGCCAGCAGCATGGGACGACTTGATGGGTCCAACGTCCTGACTTTC
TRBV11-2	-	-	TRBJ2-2	CASSTDSEAGVLFF	TGTGCCAGCAGCACAGACTCGGAGGCCGGGGTGCTGTTTTTT
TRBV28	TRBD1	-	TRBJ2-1	CASSRGQGVYNEQFF	TGTGCCAGCAGTCGAGGACAGGGGGTCTACAATGAGCAGTTCTTC
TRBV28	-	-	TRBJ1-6	CASSFGLTNNSPLHF	TGTGCCAGCAGTTTTGGTTTAACAAATAATTCACCCCTCCACTTC
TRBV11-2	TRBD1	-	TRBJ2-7	CAGSLRRTGENEHYF	TGTGCCGGCAGCTTACGAAGGACAGGGGAAAACGAGCATTACTTC
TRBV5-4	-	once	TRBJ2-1	CASSLPRETQFF	TGTGCCAGCAGCCTACCGCGCGAGACCCAGTTCTTC
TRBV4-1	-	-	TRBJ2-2	CASCTQPRGAGELFF	TGCGCCAGCTGCACACAACCGAGGGGGGCCGGGGAGCTGTTTTTT
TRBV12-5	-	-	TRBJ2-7	CTSEGNGSYDQYF	TGTACCAGTGAGGGGAACGGTTCCTACGATCAGTACTTC
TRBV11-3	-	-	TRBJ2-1	CASRLGVSNNQQFF	TGTGCCAGCAGGTTAGGCGTCTCGAACAATCAGCAGTTTTTC
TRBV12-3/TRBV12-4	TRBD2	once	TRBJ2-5	CASSSERSGKTQYF	TGTGCCAGCAGTTCAGAACGTAGCGGGAAGACTCAGTACTTC
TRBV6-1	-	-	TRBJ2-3	CASSDGGAMQYF	TGTGCCAGCAGTGATGGGGGAGCCATGCAGTATTTT